Described below is a single T cell receptor beta chain sequence and its context. This clonotype was detected ten times or more. The specificity of this receptor is unknown. Base qualities were left out, and no much larger clone turns up one base away. The junction shows trimming of 3 bases on V and 6 bases on J, and the gene matches do not reach 11 bases of it. The cysteine opens and the phenylalanine closes a CDR3 of 16 amino acids. The DNA shown is the 48-base CDR3, in frame from base 1. The germline V gene specifies SGHRS as CDR1 and YFSETQ as CDR2. All donors were healthy Caucasians. Three unrelated non-twin adults were additionally sequenced: a male aged 18 to 30, a male aged 50 to 60 and a female aged 50 to 60. Using Miltenyi CD45RO+ enrichment and human naive T-cell isolation kits, memory (CD45RO+) and naive T cells were isolated from PBMC. The library came from 5' RACE. The listed sequencing device is Illumina HiSeq 2000. A universal primer binding site was added through template switching, and the final cDNA carried a unique molecular identifier so that TCR cDNA molecules could be counted accurately. Specific primers in the conserved constant-segment region were used to synthesize first-strand cDNA for TCR alpha and beta chains. Each cDNA library was double barcoded, with a SMART-Mk sample barcode plus Illumina barcodes, to control for contamination. TruSeq adapter sequences and Illumina sample barcodes were added in two successive PCR steps. The TCR alpha and beta cDNA libraries were sequenced on the Illumina HiSeq platform using custom primers. Turning to the authors' computational methods: MiGEC processed the raw reads to extract unique molecular identifiers, while MiXCR was used to determine the CDR3 positions. Recombination models were inferred per individual with the repgenHMM and IGoR tools using an EM algorithm. The tcR package in R was used for shared clonotype analysis, with sharing normalized by the product of cloneset sizes. To study raw recombination free of thymic and clonal selection effects, out-of-frame nonproductive sequences were analyzed. TCRdb's own reprocessing of the public reads used fastp at Q25 and MiXCR and kept productive beta chains. Every entry covers one CDR3 protein and lists the most common genes and DNA from its rows. For this entry, the V and J calls and clone size follow TCRdb and not the study's own pipeline. The sample records 690,000 or so distinct CDR3 sequences, around 6.1% of which are singletons. Of the sample, around 1.9% falls within the top ten clones.

The data derive from a study of identical twins (dated by TCRdb to between 2015 and 2016). General notes on the study: To test whether fetal clonotypes persist, this study deep-sequenced TCR alpha and beta repertoires from monozygotic twins, from unrelated adults of various ages, and from cord blood. Replicate twin experiments were performed at different times using different library preparation protocols to rule out contamination. What the authors observed across the whole study: Recombination models systematically underestimated out-of-frame TCR alpha sharing in monozygotic twins but agreed with sharing between unrelated individuals. In beta out-of-frame sequences, excess twin sharing was weaker, because having fewer shared sequences lowered the signal-to-noise ratio. Because the same donors could not be followed over many years, the conclusions depended on cross-sectional statistical analysis. Invariant T cells such as MAIT and iNKT could partly confound zero-insertion analyses, although diverse VJ usage argued against such confounding for most clonotypes. Compared with coincidental sharing between unrelated individuals, out-of-frame TCR alpha sequences shared between twins had an excess of sequences with low generation probability. Fewer insertions were carried by abundant cord blood beta clonotypes; a weaker similar trend was observed in young adult naive repertoires, while no such trend was observed in memory repertoires.

Sequences were obtained from naive T cells sorted from blood. Explained via the paper, the cell subset or site label denotes: cells isolated with a human naive T-cell isolation kit. This receptor was taken from a man younger than 30 in good health. The chain couples TRBV5-1 to TRBJ2-2; TRBD1 agrees with 7 junctional bases. The encoded CDR3 is CASSWNDQTGPGELFF. The bases read TGCGCCAGCAGCTGGAATGATCAGACAGGGCCCGGGGAGCTGTTTTTT.